Listed below are T cell receptor beta chains from one sample, sequenced in a study of regulatory T cells in long-lasting Graves disease. TCRdb fed the multiplex PCR reads into MiXCR, producing one record per CDR3 protein. The repertoire consists of approximately 400,000 distinct CDR3 sequences, with approximately 23% occurring once and the leading ten covering 25% to 30%. The sample was peripheral blood mononuclear cells (PBMCs), taken when the disease was refractory, from a patient treated with antithyroid drugs. Source of these receptors: a woman aged 40 to 50 with Graves disease. CDR3s include the opening cysteine and the closing phenylalanine or tryptophan. Where a row states a size, it is once, few, many or the class of an expanded clone; other rows omit it.

clone_size v_call cdr3_aa
few TRBV27 CASSFRGWGGYTF
few TRBV6-1 CASSTPGHSYEQYF
NA TRBV29-1 CSVDTGSNYGYTF
few TRBV19 CASATPWGPHGYTF
few TRBV9 CASSTTTGAYQETQYF
NA TRBV7-9 CASSSHPSGLTYEQYF
NA TRBV10-3 CAISELGGRAYEQYF
few TRBV28 CASSLMAGGYNEQFF
NA TRBV20-1 CSASRSGDTYEQYF
NA TRBV4-1 CASSQTISGNTIYF
many TRBV2 CASKVMGEQYF
NA TRBV27 CASSIGQSSYEQYF
NA TRBV6-7 CASSSGGLNSGQVIETQYF
NA TRBV19 CASSTPGQIYEQYF